This record looks at one T cell receptor (beta chain) sequence and its context. TCRdb keeps only in-frame clones here, not all; method: immunoSEQ multiplex PCR. The repertoire holds roughly 150,000 clones, with around 88% as singletons. These data come from a study of T cell responses to AZD1222 COVID-19 vaccine. This CDR3 spans 12 amino acids. The V and J ends lost 4 bases and 7 bases, in that order; junction bases with no gene match: 1. The germline CDR1 and CDR2 sequences are WNHNN and SYGVQD (reference sequence). This sample comprised peripheral blood, obtained on day 0 of AZD1222 vaccination. This TCR came from an adult in good health. The rearrangement uses TRBV10-1 and TRBJ2-1; 7 bases fit TRBD2. CDR3 nucleotides: TGCGCCAGCAGTGCAGCGGGAAATGAGCAGTTCTTC. Translation gives CASSAAGNEQFF.